The 14 T cell receptor beta chains below all came from one sample that was sequenced in a study of radiotherapy plus CTLA-4 blockade in lung cancer. TCRdb keeps only in-frame clones here, not all; method: immunoSEQ multiplex PCR. The profile covers some 51,000 clones, with about three quarters appearing a single time and about 2.5% taken by the ten largest. Source: peripheral blood, taken from a patient treated with radiotherapy plus ipilimumab. The source of these receptors is a human donor with non-small cell lung cancer whose response to radiotherapy plus ipilimumab could not be evaluated.

This chain connects TRBV9 to TRBJ2-3; maybe TRBD2 (5 bases). Germline CDR1 and CDR2: SGDLS and YYNGEE. The CDR3 has 15 amino acids. Trimming stripped 5 bases from V and 0 bases from J, with 13 bases between. CDR3 sequence: CASSRADLSTDTQYF. CDR3 DNA sequence: TGTGCCAGCAGTCGAGCGGATCTTAGCACAGATACGCAGTATTTT.

Note on this clone: Other DNA sequences of this sample code for an identical CDR3. This rearrangement joins TRBV5-1 to TRBJ2-5, with a possible D match to TRBD1 (6 bases). Deletions cut 4 bases from V and 5 bases from J, with 21 bases between. The germline V gene has CDR1 SGHRS and CDR2 YFSETQ. CDR3 length equals 16 residues. The CDR3 is CASSPGRGGGRETQYF. For the CDR3, the DNA is TGCGCCAGCAGCCCGGGTCGCGGTGGGGGCAGGGAGACCCAGTACTTC.

The rearrangement uses TRBV29-1 and TRBJ1-1; D not certain. Trimming shortened V by 6 bases and J by 1 base, and 15 bases separated the two germline ends. The germline gives CDR1 SQVTM, CDR2 ANQGSEA. This CDR3 contains 14 residues. The CDR3 DNA reads as TGCAGCGTACAAAGGATAGGAGAGAACACTGAAGCTTTCTTT. Its translation is CSVQRIGENTEAFF.

The chain links TRBV19 to TRBJ1-5; 7 bases are shared with TRBD1. Germline V lookup: CDR1 LNHDA, CDR2 SQIVND (reference sequence). Unmatched junction bases numbered 9, after V lost 3 bases and J lost 4 bases. There are 16 residues in the CDR3. CDR3 DNA sequence: TGTGCCAGTAGTATCCTCCCCGCAGGGGGGAATCAGCCCCAGCATTTT. Protein sequence: CASSILPAGGNQPQHF.

This chain's CDR3 is CASSSTRDYEQYF. CDR3 bases: TGCGCCAGCAGCAGCACCCGGGACTACGAGCAGTACTTC. The V call is TRBV5-1, the J call TRBJ2-7; weak D call: TRBD2 (5 bases). CDR3 size: 13 residues. V lost 4 bases, J lost 3 bases, and 11 bases lay in between. CDR1 and CDR2 (germline): SGHRS, YFSETQ.

The V and J genes are TRBV7-6 and TRBJ2-5; 13 positions agree with TRBD2. J was trimmed by 2 bases and V by 5 bases; bases with no gene match: 11. The germline gives CDR1 SGHVS, CDR2 FNYEAQ. The CDR3 consists of 18 residues. CDR3 protein: CASSTTSGGQILQETQYF. The CDR3 coding sequence is TGTGCCAGCAGCACGACTAGCGGGGGGCAAATACTGCAAGAGACCCAGTACTTC.

This rearrangement joins TRBV2 to TRBJ1-2; tentatively, D is TRBD1 (5 bases). This CDR3 has 15 residues. Deletions cut 8 bases from V and 4 bases from J, with 20 bases between. From germline, CDR1 is SNHLY and CDR2 FYNNEI. The CDR3: CASFYNALGGYGYTF. CDR3 DNA: TGTGCCAGCTTTTACAACGCCCTGGGGGGCTATGGCTACACCTTC.

The chain uses TRBV19 and TRBJ1-1, with no clear D. The CDR3 is 16 amino acids. CDR1 is LNHDA, CDR2 SQIVND, per germline (reference sequence). V shed 1 base and J shed 3 bases, with 15 bases lying between them. The CDR3 bases are TGTGCCAGTAGTATAGGGGGTTTTCCGAGGGACACTGAAGCTTTCTTT. Translated, it gives CASSIGGFPRDTEAFF.

V usage is TRBV9 and J usage is TRBJ2-2, with 9 bases aligning to TRBD2. Germline V gives CDR1 SGDLS, CDR2 YYNGEE. The V gene end was trimmed by 5 bases and the J gene end by 1 base; junction bases not matched to a gene: 3. The CDR3 has 15 residues. The CDR3: CASSSRGGNTGELFF. The CDR3 DNA follows: TGTGCCAGCAGTTCGCGGGGGGGGAACACCGGGGAGCTGTTTTTT.

The chain has TRBV5-1 and TRBJ1-4; D uncertain. Germline V gene lookup returns CDR1 SGHRS and CDR2 YFSETQ. The CDR3 length is 14 residues. V dropped 1 base and J dropped 3 bases, with 7 bases sitting between them. In DNA, the CDR3 is TGCGCCAGCAGCTTGAATCAGGCTAATGAAAAACTGTTTTTT. As protein: CASSLNQANEKLFF. The variable domain in full, with the rest retrieved from reference TRBV5-1 and TRBJ1-4, is KAGVTQTPRYLIKTRGQQVTLSCSPISGHRSVSWYQQTPGQGLQFLFEYFSETQRNKGNFPGRFSGRQFSNSRSEMNVSTLELGDSALYLCASSLNQANEKLFFGSGTQLSVL.

The chain joins TRBV15 to TRBJ1-1; 7 bases agree with TRBD1. The trim removed 3 bases at V and 3 bases at J, leaving 4 bases unmatched. Germline assignment: CDR1 LNHNV and CDR2 YYDKDF (reference sequence). The CDR3 sequence is 14 residues long. CDR3 sequence reads: CATSSHRGYTEAFF. CDR3 nucleotides: TGTGCCACCAGCAGTCACAGGGGATACACTGAAGCTTTCTTT.

The chain is built from TRBV28 and TRBJ2-1; D is unresolved. The CDR3 sequence is 12 residues long. Germline V CDR1 and CDR2: MDHEN, SYDVKM. V was shortened by 2 bases and J by 8 bases, with 7 bases between the two germline ends. The CDR3 reads CASSLPGYEQFF. The CDR3, as DNA: TGTGCCAGCAGTTTACCCGGGTATGAGCAGTTCTTC. Using reference TRBV28 and TRBJ2-1 for the parts outside the CDR3, the full variable domain is DVKVTQSSRYLVKRTGEKVFLECVQDMDHENMFWYRQDPGLGLRLIYFSYDVKMKEKGDIPEGYSVSREKKERFSLILESASTNQTSMYLCASSLPGYEQFFGPGTRLTVL.

This clone was picked up a small number of times. The gene calls are TRBV11-2 and TRBJ2-7, with 8 bases that match TRBD1. CDR1 is SGHAT, CDR2 FQNNGV, per germline. This CDR3 has 15 residues. The V segment lost 5 bases and the J segment 6 bases; nucleotides outside the gene matches: 12. The CDR3 loop reads CASSPNPSTGVEQYF. DNA for the CDR3: TGTGCCAGCAGCCCAAACCCCTCGACAGGGGTCGAGCAGTACTTC.

The chain joins TRBV11-2 to TRBJ1-5; 8 positions match TRBD1. Germline CDR1 SGHAT, CDR2 FQNNGV. The length of the CDR3 is 12 residues. The J segment lost 7 bases and the V segment lost 8 bases, leaving 4 bases of the junction unmatched. This chain's CDR3 is CASSDRDQPQHF. CDR3 nucleotide sequence: TGTGCCAGCTCGGACAGGGACCAGCCCCAGCATTTT.